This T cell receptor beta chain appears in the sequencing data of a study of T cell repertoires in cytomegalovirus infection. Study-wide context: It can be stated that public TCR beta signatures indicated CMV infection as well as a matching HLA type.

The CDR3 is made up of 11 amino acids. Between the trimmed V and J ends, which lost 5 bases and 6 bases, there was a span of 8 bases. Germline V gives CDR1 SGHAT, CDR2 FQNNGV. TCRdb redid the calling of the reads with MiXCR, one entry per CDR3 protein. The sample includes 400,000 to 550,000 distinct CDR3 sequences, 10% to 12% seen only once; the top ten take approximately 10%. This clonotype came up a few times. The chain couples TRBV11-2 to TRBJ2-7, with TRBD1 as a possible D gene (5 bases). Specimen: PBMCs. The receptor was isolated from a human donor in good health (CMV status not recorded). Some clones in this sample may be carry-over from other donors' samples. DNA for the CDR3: TGTGCCAGCAGCCAAGGGGTCGAGCAGTACTTC. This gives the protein CASSQGVEQYF. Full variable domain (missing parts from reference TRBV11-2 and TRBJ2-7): EAGVAQSPRYKIIEKRQSVAFWCNPISGHATLYWYQQILGQGPKLLIQFQNNGVVDDSQLPKDRFSAERLKGVDSTLKIQPAKLEDSAVYLCASSQGVEQYFGPGTRLTVT.